This TCR beta chain was identified during a study of blood T cells in healthy people across ages. General study findings and limits: Unknown CMV status may confound age-related changes in expanded clones. TCR beta diversity, measured per million T cells, fell in a roughly linear way with age.

The CDR3 spans 13 residues. The V and J ends lost 4 bases and 13 bases, in that order; junction bases with no gene match: 10. The germline CDR1 and CDR2 sequences are SGDLS and YYNGEE. Total RNA amounts of at least 5.5 micrograms were extracted per sample. With a J-beta primer mix and a sample-barcoded 5' primer, a second PCR ran roughly 6 to 11 cycles. A 12-random-nucleotide template-switch adaptor tagged each cDNA molecule. One entry per CDR3 protein, called by TCRdb with MiXCR from the 5' RACE reads. The sample gives fewer than 1.5 million distinct CDR3 sequences, around two fifths of which show up once; approximately 7.9% is in the top ten. A word on this clonotype: Its target is not known.

V and J are TRBV9 and TRBJ2-4; 8 bases are a match to TRBD1. Sequencing was performed on blood. The sequence came from a woman aged 18 to 35 in good health. The CDR3 reads CASSNPGGHEQYF. The DNA for the CDR3 is TGTGCCAGCAGCAACCCAGGGGGCCATGAGCAGTACTTC.